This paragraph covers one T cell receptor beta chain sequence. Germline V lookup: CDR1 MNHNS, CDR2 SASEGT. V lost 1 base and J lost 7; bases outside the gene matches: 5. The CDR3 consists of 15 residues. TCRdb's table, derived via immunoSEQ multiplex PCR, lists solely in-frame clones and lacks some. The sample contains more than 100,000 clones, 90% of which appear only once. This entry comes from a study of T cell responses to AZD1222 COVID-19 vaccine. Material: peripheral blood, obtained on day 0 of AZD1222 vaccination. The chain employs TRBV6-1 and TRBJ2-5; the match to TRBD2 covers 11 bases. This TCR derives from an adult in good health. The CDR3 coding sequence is TGTGCCAGCAGTGAAGGTAGCGGGGGGGCCTGGACCCAGTACTTC. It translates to CASSEGSGGAWTQYF.